This T cell receptor (beta chain) was found in a study of a mutant IDH1 vaccine in newly diagnosed glioma. This clone was observed a few times. Its target is unknown. Time point meaning: baseline, week 1 (first vaccination visit). Treatment reported: pre-vaccination baseline after standard-of-care therapy. The donors had new WHO grade 3 or 4 astrocytomas; these were IDH1-mutant and ATRX-lost. Sequencing was performed with immunoSEQ multiplex PCR; in TCRdb, only in-frame clones are kept and a portion is missing. The data hold about 20,000 clones, with approximately 86% observed a single time. Study findings and constraints: Among patients, around 93% showed immune responses induced by the vaccine.

Germline CDR1 is DFQATT and CDR2 is SNEGSKA (reference sequence). This CDR3 is built from 11 residues. V gave up 5 bases and J gave up 8 bases, with 10 bases separating them. This chain uses TRBV20-1 with TRBJ2-1; D ambiguous. The input for sequencing was PBMCs, taken from a glioma patient treated with radiotherapy, temozolomide or both. The TCR comes from a man aged 40-49 years with glioma. The CDR3 spells CSASPRYEQFF. DNA for the CDR3: TGCAGTGCTTCCCCTAGATATGAGCAGTTCTTC.